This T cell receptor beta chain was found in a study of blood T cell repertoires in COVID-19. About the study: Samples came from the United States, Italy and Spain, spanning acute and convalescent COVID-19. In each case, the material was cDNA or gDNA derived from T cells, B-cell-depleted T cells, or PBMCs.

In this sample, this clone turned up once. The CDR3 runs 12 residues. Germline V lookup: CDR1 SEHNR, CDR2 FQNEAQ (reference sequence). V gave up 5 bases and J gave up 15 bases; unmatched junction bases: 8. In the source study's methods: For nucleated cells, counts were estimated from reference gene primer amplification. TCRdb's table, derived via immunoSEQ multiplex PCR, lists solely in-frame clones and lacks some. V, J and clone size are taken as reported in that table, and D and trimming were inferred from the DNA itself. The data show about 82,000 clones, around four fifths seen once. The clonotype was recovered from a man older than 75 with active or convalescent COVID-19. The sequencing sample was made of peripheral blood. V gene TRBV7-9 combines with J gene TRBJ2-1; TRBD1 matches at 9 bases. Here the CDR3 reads CASSGPDRGAFF. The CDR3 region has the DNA TGTGCCAGCAGCGGCCCGGACAGGGGAGCGTTCTTC.